This TCR beta chain was found in a study of circulating CD8 cells and anti-PD-1 response in melanoma. V lost 2 bases and J 0 bases, leaving 8 bases between the germline ends. The CDR3 consists of 14 residues. Germline V gives CDR1 SGHTA, CDR2 FQGNSA. Sorting of live CD3+CD8+TCRalphabeta+ cells by PD-1 and/or TIGIT gave four subsets. Using roughly 14 ng of total RNA, TCR libraries were made with the QIAseq Immune Repertoire TCR panel. TCRdb redid the calling of the reads with MiXCR, one entry per CDR3 protein. The data contain approximately 2,200 distinct CDR3 sequences, roughly 7.8% of them singletons. Relative to its sample, this clonotype is medium-sized. Its antigen remains unidentified. Findings and caveats of the study: Under 7% of TRB clonotypes were shared between subsets at M1. Diversity ranked highest in DNEG and lowest in TIGIT subsets.

This material consisted of CD8+ T cells from PBMCs, taken at baseline or after one month of anti-PD-1 therapy (not recorded which). This TCR was sampled from a human donor with melanoma. The rearrangement joins TRBV7-2 to TRBJ2-7, with D unresolved. In DNA, the CDR3 is TGTGCCAGCAGCTTAATTGCACCCTCCTACGAGCAGTACTTC. Protein sequence: CASSLIAPSYEQYF.